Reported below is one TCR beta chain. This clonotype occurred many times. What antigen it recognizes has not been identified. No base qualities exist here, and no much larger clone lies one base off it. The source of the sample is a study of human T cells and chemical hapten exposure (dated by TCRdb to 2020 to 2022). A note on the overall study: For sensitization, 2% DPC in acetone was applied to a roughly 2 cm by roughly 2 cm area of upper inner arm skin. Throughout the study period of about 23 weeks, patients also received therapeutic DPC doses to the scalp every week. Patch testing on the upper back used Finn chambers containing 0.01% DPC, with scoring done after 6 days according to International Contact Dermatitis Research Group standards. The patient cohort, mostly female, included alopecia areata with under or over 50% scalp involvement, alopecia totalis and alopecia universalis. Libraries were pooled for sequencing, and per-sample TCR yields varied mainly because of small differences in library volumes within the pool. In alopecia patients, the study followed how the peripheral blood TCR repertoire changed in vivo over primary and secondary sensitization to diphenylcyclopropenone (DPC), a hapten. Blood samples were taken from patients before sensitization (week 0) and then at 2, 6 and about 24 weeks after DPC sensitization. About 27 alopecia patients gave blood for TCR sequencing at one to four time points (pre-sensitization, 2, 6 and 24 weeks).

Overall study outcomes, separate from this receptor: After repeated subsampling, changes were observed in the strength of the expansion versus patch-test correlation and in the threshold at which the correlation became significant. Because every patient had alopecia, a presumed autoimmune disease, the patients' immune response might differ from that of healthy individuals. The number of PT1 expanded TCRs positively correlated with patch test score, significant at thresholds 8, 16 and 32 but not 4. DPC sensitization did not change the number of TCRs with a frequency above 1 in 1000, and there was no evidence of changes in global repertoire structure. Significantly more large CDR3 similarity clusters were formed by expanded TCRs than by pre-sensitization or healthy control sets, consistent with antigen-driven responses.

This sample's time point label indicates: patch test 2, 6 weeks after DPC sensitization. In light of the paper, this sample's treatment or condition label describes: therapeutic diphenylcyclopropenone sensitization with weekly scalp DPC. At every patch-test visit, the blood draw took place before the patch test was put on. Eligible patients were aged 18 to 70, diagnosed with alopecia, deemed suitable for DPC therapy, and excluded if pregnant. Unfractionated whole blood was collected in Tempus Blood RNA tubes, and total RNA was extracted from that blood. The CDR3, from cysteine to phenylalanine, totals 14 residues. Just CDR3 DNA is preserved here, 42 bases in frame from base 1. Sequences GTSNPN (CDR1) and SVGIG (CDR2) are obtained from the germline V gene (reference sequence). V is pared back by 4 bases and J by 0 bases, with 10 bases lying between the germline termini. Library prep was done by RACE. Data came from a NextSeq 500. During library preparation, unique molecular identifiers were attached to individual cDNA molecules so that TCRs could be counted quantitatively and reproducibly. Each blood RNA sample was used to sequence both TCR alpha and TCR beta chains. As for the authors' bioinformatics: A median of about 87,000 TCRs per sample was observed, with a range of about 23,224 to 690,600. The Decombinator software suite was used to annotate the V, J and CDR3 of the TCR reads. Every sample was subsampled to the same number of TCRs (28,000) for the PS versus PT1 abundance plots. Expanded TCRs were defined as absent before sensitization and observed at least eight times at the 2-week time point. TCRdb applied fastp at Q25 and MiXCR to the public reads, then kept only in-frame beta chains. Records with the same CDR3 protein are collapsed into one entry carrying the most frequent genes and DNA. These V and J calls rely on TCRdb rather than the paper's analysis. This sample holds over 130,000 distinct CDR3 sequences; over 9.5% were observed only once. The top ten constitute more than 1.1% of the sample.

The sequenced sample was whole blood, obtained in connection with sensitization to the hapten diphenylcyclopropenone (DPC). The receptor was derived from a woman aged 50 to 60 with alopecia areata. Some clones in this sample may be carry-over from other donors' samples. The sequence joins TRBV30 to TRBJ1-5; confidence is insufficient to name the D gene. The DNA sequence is TGTGCCTGGACTAAGGGTGGTAGCAATCAGCCCCAGCATTTT. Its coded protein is CAWTKGGSNQPQHF.